Each of the 17 T cell receptor beta chains below was sequenced from the same sample in a study of OX40 agonist ivuxolimab in advanced cancers. The repertoire was sequenced with immunoSEQ multiplex PCR; TCRdb's copy has only in-frame clones and lacks some. Of around 66,000 clones in the sample, 86% were seen once. Sequenced here: CD4+ or CD8+ T cells sorted from blood, sampled in a trial of the OX40 agonist ivuxolimab. The receptor set was obtained from an adult with an advanced solid tumor such as melanoma, head and neck, liver or kidney cancer.

The V call is TRBV7-9, the J call TRBJ2-5; D unresolved. The germline V gene encodes CDR1 SEHNR and CDR2 FQNEAQ (reference sequence). Trimming took 2 bases from V and 2 from J, leaving 12 bases between them. This CDR3 contains 15 residues. CDR3 sequence (DNA): TGTGCCAGCAGCTTAACTGTGGCAGAACAAGAGACCCAGTACTTC. It specifies CASSLTVAEQETQYF.

About this clone: An end of the junction does not agree with germline; a read error may underlie this. The chain recombines TRBV7-7 with TRBJ2-5; D gene ambiguous. CDR3 length: 15 amino acids. Germline CDR1 reads SSHAT; CDR2 reads FNYEAQ (reference sequence). CDR3 nucleotides: TGTGCTAGCAGCTTAGGGTCGGGCAACCAAGAGACCCAGTACTTC. This codes for CASSLGSGNQETQYF.

V is TRBV5-4 and J is TRBJ2-3; tentatively, D is TRBD1 (6 bases). The V end lost 6 bases, the J end lost 4 bases, and 15 bases lay between the germline ends. The CDR3 is 14 residues long. Germline loops: CDR1 SGHNT, CDR2 YYREEE (reference sequence). The CDR3 nucleotides read TGTGCCAGCACCCCGGGTCAGGGGTCAGATACGCAGTATTTT. It translates to CASTPGQGSDTQYF.

The table lists this clone with a count of one. The gene calls are TRBV6-5 and TRBJ2-7; tentatively, D is TRBD1 (6 bases). The ends were cut back, 4 bases at V and 6 bases at J, with 13 bases in the middle. The CDR3 totals 13 residues. CDR1 and CDR2 from the germline V gene are MNHEY and SVGAGI. CDR3 nucleotides: TGTGCCAGCAGTTCGCTTACAGGGTCCGAGCAGTACTTC. Translating gives CASSSLTGSEQYF.

The chain is built from TRBV28 and TRBJ2-2; D gene uncertain. The length of the CDR3 is 12 residues. Germline CDR1 reads MDHEN; CDR2 reads SYDVKM. V gave up 7 bases and J gave up 4 bases, with 7 bases separating them. CDR3 nucleotides: TGTGCCAGCAAAAGGGTCACCGGGGAGCTGTTTTTT. Its translation is CASKRVTGELFF.

The V gene is TRBV7-9, the J gene TRBJ2-7, with D possibly being TRBD2 (5 bases). The CDR3 contains 14 residues. CDR1 and CDR2 (germline): SEHNR, FQNEAQ (reference sequence). V was shortened by 2 bases and J by 0 bases, with 8 bases between the two germline ends. The CDR3 sequence: CASSLTRGSYEQYF. Written as DNA, the CDR3 is TGTGCCAGCAGCTTAACCCGGGGCTCCTACGAGCAGTACTTC.

The chain combines TRBV5-1 with TRBJ2-5; D is uncertain. This CDR3 is built from 15 residues. Trimming shortened V by 1 base and J by 2 bases, and 12 bases separated the two germline ends. Looked up from germline, CDR1 is SGHRS and CDR2 is YFSETQ. The CDR3 region is CASSLFAEEQETQYF. CDR3 DNA: TGCGCCAGCAGCTTGTTTGCCGAGGAACAAGAGACCCAGTACTTC. The full variable domain, completed using reference TRBV5-1 and TRBJ2-5, is KAGVTQTPRYLIKTRGQQVTLSCSPISGHRSVSWYQQTPGQGLQFLFEYFSETQRNKGNFPGRFSGRQFSNSRSEMNVSTLELGDSALYLCASSLFAEEQETQYFGPGTRLLVL.

This clone has more than one count but fewer than ten. J is TRBJ2-6 and V is TRBV30, with 7 nucleotides matching TRBD2. The germline V gene has CDR1 GTSNPN and CDR2 SVGIG (reference sequence). The CDR3 is made up of 14 amino acids. Trimming took 3 bases from V and 2 from J; bases not matched to a gene: 1. As DNA, the CDR3 is TGTGCCTGGAGGGGGAGGGCTGGGGCCAACGTCCTGACTTTC. As protein: CAWRGRAGANVLTF.

With respect to this clone: Different DNA sequences within this sample yield the same CDR3. The chain uses TRBV2 and TRBJ1-2, with 7 nucleotides matching TRBD1. With V trimmed by 2 bases and J by 7 bases, 7 bases remained unmatched. CDR3 length equals 14 residues. The germline V gene encodes CDR1 SNHLY and CDR2 FYNNEI. CDR3 bases: TGTGCCAGCAGTGAACTGGAGGGGGCGGGTGGCTACACCTTC. Amino acids: CASSELEGAGGYTF.

The chain joins TRBV6-5 to TRBJ1-1; D is uncertain. Germline CDR1 reads MNHEY; CDR2 reads SVGAGI. The CDR3 is made up of 13 amino acids. V lost 10 bases and J 5 bases, leaving 17 bases between the germline ends. This CDR3 reads CATLFRGGTEAFF. The CDR3 bases are TGTGCCACCCTATTCCGGGGAGGGACTGAAGCTTTCTTT.

The V and J genes are TRBV12-5 and TRBJ1-1; D not certain. The CDR3 covers 13 residues. With 1 base removed from V and 3 bases from J, the gap between germline ends came to 6 bases. The V gene's germline CDR1 is LGHNT and CDR2 FRNRAP. The CDR3, as DNA: TGTGCTAGTGGTTTGGGTCCTTACACTGAAGCTTTCTTT. Its protein product is CASGLGPYTEAFF.

This clone is a singleton in its sample. The gene calls are TRBV28 and TRBJ2-5; possibly TRBD2 for D (6 bases). From germline, CDR1 is MDHEN and CDR2 SYDVKM. This CDR3 is 14 amino acids long. Trimming took 3 bases from V and 2 from J, leaving 10 bases between them. The CDR3 sequence is CASSFSGVQETQYF. CDR3 nucleotides: TGTGCCAGCAGTTTCTCGGGGGTGCAAGAGACCCAGTACTTC.

The chain combines TRBV19 with TRBJ1-5; 7 bases agree with TRBD1. Germline V gene sequence: CDR1 LNHDA, CDR2 SQIVND (reference sequence). The CDR3 is 16 residues long. V dropped 1 base and J dropped 8; count of bases not matched to a gene: 11. The CDR3 spells CASSIVIRDSGKPQHF. The DNA of the CDR3 is TGTGCCAGTAGTATAGTGATTCGGGACAGCGGGAAGCCCCAGCATTTT.

J is TRBJ2-7 and V is TRBV18; D gene ambiguous. This CDR3 spans 15 amino acids. Trimming removed 2 bases from V and 3 bases from J, with 14 bases in between. Germline assignment: CDR1 KGHSH and CDR2 LQKENI. The CDR3 DNA is TGTGCCAGCTCACCAAGGATGGGTGATGGCTACGAGCAGTACTTC. Its protein product is CASSPRMGDGYEQYF. The variable domain in full, with the rest retrieved from reference TRBV18 and TRBJ2-7, is NAGVMQNPRHLVRRRGQEARLRCSPMKGHSHVYWYRQLPEEGLKFMVYLQKENIIDESGMPKERFSAEFPKEGPSILRIQQVVRGDSAAYFCASSPRMGDGYEQYFGPGTRLTVT.

The count of this clone is one. The genes are TRBV11-2 and TRBJ1-1; TRBD1 might be the D (5 bases). In germline, CDR1 is SGHAT, CDR2 FQNNGV. Between the trimmed V and J ends, which lost 1 base and 5 bases, there was a span of 14 bases. This CDR3 has 15 amino acids. The CDR3 protein is CASSLGSGEGTEAFF. The CDR3, as DNA: TGTGCCAGCAGCTTAGGATCCGGGGAGGGGACTGAAGCTTTCTTT.

Sample share makes this clone medium-sized. The CDR3 region has the DNA TGTGCCAGCAGCGCCGATTCCGGGTCTCCCGAAAAACTGTTTTTT. It encodes CASSADSGSPEKLFF. V and J are TRBV9 and TRBJ1-4, with D hard to call. This CDR3 has 15 amino acids. Trimming pared 3 bases from V and 8 bases from J, leaving 17 bases between. Germline V gene sequence: CDR1 SGDLS, CDR2 YYNGEE. Full variable domain (rest looked up from reference TRBV9 and TRBJ1-4): DSGVTQTPKHLITATGQRVTLRCSPRSGDLSVYWYQQSLDQGLQFLIQYYNGEERAKGNILERFSAQQFPDLHSELNLSSLELGDSALYFCASSADSGSPEKLFFGSGTQLSVL.

The sample holds a few counts of this clone. The V call is TRBV7-2, the J call TRBJ2-7; D unclear. V lost 5 bases, J lost 0 bases, and 8 bases lay in between. The CDR3 runs 13 residues. Germline CDR1 reads SGHTA; CDR2 reads FQGNSA. CDR3 DNA sequence: TGTGCCAGCAGCCTCGCGAGCTCCTACGAGCAGTACTTC. Translating it yields CASSLASSYEQYF.